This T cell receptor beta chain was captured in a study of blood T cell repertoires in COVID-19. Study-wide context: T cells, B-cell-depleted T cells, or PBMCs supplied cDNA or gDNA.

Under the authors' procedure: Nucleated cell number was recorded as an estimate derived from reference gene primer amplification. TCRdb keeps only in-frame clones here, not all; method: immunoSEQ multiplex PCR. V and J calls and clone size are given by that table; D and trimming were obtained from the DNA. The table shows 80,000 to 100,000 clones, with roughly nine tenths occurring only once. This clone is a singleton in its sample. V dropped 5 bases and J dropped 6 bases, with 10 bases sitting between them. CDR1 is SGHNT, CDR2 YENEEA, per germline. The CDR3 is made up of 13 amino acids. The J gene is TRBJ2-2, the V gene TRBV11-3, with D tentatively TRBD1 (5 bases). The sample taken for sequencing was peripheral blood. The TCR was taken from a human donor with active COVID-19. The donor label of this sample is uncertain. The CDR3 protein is CASSRDSPGELFF. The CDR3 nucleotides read TGTGCCAGCAGCCGAGACAGCCCCGGGGAGCTGTTTTTT.